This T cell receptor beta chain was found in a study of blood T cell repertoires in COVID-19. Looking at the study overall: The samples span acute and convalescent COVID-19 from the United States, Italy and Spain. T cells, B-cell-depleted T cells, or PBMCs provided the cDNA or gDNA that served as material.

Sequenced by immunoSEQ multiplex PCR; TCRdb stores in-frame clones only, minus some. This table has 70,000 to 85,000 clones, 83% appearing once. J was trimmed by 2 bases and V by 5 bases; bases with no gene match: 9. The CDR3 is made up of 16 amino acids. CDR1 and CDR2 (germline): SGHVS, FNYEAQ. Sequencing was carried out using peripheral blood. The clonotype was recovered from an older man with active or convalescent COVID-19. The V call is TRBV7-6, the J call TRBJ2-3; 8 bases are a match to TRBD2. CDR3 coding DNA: TGTGCCAGCAGCCCCGATCGGGGGGGGCACACAGATACGCAGTATTTT. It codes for CASSPDRGGHTDTQYF.